This TCR beta chain was observed in a study of shared clonotypes between healthy human individuals. The CDR3 covers 15 residues. Germline CDR1 reads MNHNS; CDR2 reads SASEGT. Between the trimmed V and J ends, which lost 0 bases and 5 bases, there was a span of 10 bases. Profiled with immunoSEQ multiplex PCR; TCRdb holds only in-frame clones, not every one. The sample has roughly 320,000 clones; 87% are singletons. This clone was counted only a few times. The sequenced sample was memory CD8+ T cells sorted from blood. The subset is: CD45RO+ cells pooled with CCR7-negative TemRA cells. J is TRBJ2-2 and V is TRBV6-1; D tentatively fits TRBD1 or TRBD2 (6 bases each). The receptor was isolated from a man between 18 and 35 years old in good health. CDR3 in DNA: TGTGCCAGCAGTGAAGCGCGGAGGGGGACCGGGGAGCTGTTTTTT. It codes for CASSEARRGTGELFF.